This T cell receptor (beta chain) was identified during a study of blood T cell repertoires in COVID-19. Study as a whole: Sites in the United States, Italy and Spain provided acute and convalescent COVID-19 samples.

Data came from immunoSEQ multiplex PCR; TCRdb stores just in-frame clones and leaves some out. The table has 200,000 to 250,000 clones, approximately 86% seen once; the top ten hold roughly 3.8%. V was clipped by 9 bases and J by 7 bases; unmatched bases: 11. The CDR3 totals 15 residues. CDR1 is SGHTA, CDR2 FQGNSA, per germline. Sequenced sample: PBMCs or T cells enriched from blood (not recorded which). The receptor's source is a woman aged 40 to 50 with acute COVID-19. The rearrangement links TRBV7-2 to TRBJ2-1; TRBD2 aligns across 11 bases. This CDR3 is CARTLAGGLGNEQFF. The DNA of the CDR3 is TGTGCCAGAACCCTAGCGGGAGGCCTCGGAAATGAGCAGTTCTTC.